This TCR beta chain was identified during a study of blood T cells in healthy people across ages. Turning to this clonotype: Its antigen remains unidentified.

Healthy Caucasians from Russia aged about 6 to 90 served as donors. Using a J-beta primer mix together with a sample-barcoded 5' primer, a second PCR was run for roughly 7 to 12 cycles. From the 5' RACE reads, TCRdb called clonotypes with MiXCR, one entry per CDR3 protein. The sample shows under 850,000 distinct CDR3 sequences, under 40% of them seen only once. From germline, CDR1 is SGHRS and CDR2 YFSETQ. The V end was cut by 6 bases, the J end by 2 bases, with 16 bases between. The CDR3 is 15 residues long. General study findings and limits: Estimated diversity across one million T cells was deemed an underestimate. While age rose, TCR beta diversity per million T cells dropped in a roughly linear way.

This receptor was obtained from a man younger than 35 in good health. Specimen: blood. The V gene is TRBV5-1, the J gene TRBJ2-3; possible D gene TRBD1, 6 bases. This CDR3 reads CASTLGDRSTDTQYF. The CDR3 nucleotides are TGCGCCAGCACCCTTGGAGACAGGTCCACAGATACGCAGTATTTT.